This T cell receptor beta chain was captured in a study of T cell clusters in autoimmune cytopenias. One tube held mixed TRB-A and TRB-B primer pools for touch-down PCR. TCRdb re-called the multiplex PCR reads and shows each CDR3 protein once, DNA omitted. The specimen's table records a few hundred distinct CDR3 sequences. Findings and limits, study-wide: Primary autoimmune cytopenia patients seemingly lacked the physiological T cell clusters found in healthy donors. TRB repertoire shifts in secondary cytopenia and chronic lymphocytic leukemia mostly reflected lymphoma, not autoimmunity.

Each sample's input was approximately 270 ng genomic DNA, 30,000 to 45,000 genome equivalents. The CDR3 spans 13 residues. Per germline, CDR1 MNHEY and CDR2 SMNVEV (reference sequence). As for this clonotype: The antigen is not known.

The sample was also reused in another study, on T cell repertoires in aging, cancer and after chemotherapy.

The clonotype comes from a human donor with chronic lymphocytic leukemia. The sequencing input was peripheral blood. V usage is TRBV27 and J usage is TRBJ1-2; the TCRdb D gene call, TRBD1, has no DNA to confirm it. The CDR3 reads CASSSILTGGYTF.